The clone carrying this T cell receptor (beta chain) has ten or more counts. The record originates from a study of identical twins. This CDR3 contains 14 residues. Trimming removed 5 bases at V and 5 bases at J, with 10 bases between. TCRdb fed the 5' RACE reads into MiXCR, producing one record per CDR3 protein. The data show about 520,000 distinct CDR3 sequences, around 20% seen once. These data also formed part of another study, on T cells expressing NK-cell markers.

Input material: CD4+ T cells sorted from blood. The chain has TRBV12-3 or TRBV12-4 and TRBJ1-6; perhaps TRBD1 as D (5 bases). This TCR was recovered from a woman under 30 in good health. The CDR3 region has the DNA TGTGCCAGCAGTCGGACAAACCATAATTCACCCCTCCACTTT. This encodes CASSRTNHNSPLHF.